The T cell receptor beta chain under discussion was sequenced for a study of blood T cells in healthy people across ages. Germline V gene sequence: CDR1 SNHLY, CDR2 FYNNEI. The CDR3 is 15 amino acids. A remark on this clonotype: A junction boundary mismatches the germline segment, possibly from a read error.

Primers used in a second PCR of roughly 7 to 11 cycles were a sample-barcoded 5' primer and a J-beta primer mix. TCRdb reprocessed the 5' RACE reads with MiXCR, giving one entry per CDR3 protein. The sample gives approximately 680,000 distinct CDR3 sequences, approximately 29% of which show up once; 15% is in the top ten. The sequencing sample was made of blood. This receptor was obtained from a woman of 80 years or more in good health. V and J are TRBV2 and TRBJ1-5; TRBD1 agrees at 8 bases. The CDR3 nucleotides read TGCGCCAGCAGGCCGGACAGGGCGGGAAATCAGCCCCAGCATTTT. Protein sequence: CASRPDRAGNQPQHF. The full variable domain, with the rest looked up from reference TRBV2 and TRBJ1-5, is EPEVTQTPSHQVTQMGQEVILRCVPISNHLYFYWYRQILGQKVEFLVSFYNNEISEKSEIFDDQFSVERPDGSNFTLKIRSTKLEDSAMYFCASRPDRAGNQPQHFGDGTRLSIL.